This T cell receptor (beta chain) was sequenced during a study of PD-1 blockade in classical Hodgkin lymphoma. The time point denotes: cycle 4 day 1 (C4D1), after less than 7 weeks of nivolumab. Every patient had relapsed following autologous stem cell transplantation, and cohorts differed in brentuximab vedotin exposure. Whole-study results and caveats: While CD8+ TCR diversity did not rise significantly by C4D1, CD4+ TCR diversity did. Lower baseline TCR diversity marked trial partial responders and progressors.

Produced via immunoSEQ multiplex PCR; TCRdb's table is partial and in-frame only. The sample has nearly 25,000 clones, approximately 65% seen once. Points on this clone: Its antigen is still unknown.

Here the sequenced sample was peripheral blood mononuclear cells (PBMCs), taken before the fourth cycle of nivolumab. The clonotype was recovered from a human donor with classical Hodgkin lymphoma.

Here the CDR3 reads CASKKQFTEAFF. The CDR3 bases are TGCGCCAGCAAGAAACAGTTCACTGAAGCTTTCTTT. The V gene is TRBV10-2, the J gene TRBJ1-1; D uncertain. This CDR3 region has 12 residues. The germline V gene has CDR1 WSHSY and CDR2 SAAADI. V lost 7 bases, J lost 4 bases, and 10 bases lay in between.